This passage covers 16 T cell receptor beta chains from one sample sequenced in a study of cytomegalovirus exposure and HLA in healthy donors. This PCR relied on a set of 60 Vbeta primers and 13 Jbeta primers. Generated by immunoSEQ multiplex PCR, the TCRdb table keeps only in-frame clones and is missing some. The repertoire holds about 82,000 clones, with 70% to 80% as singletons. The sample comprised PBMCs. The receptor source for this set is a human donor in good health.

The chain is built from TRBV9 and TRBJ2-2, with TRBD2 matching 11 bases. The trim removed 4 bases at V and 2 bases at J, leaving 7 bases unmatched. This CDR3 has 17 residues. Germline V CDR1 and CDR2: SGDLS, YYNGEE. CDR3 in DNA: TGTGCCAGCAGCCTACCTAGCGGGGGGTCCAACACCGGGGAGCTGTTTTTT. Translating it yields CASSLPSGGSNTGELFF.

CDR3: CASSPIQGAGTRGGPQHF. Here the CDR3 DNA reads TGTGCCAGCTCACCAATCCAGGGGGCAGGTACCCGTGGGGGGCCCCAGCATTTT. This sequence joins TRBV18 and TRBJ1-5, with 8 nucleotides matching TRBD1. CDR1 is KGHSH, CDR2 LQKENI, per germline. This CDR3 spans 18 amino acids. V was clipped by 2 bases and J by 9 bases; unmatched bases: 18. Together with reference TRBV18 and TRBJ1-5, the CDR3 gives the full variable domain: NAGVMQNPRHLVRRRGQEARLRCSPMKGHSHVYWYRQLPEEGLKFMVYLQKENIIDESGMPKERFSAEFPKEGPSILRIQQVVRGDSAAYFCASSPIQGAGTRGGPQHFGDGTRLSIL.

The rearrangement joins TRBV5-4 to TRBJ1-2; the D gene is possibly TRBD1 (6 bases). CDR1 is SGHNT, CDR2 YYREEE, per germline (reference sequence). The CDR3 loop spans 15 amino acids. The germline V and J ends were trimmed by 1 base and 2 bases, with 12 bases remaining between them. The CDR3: CASSLSTGLNYGYTF. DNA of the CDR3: TGTGCCAGCAGCTTGTCGACAGGCCTAAACTATGGCTACACCTTC.

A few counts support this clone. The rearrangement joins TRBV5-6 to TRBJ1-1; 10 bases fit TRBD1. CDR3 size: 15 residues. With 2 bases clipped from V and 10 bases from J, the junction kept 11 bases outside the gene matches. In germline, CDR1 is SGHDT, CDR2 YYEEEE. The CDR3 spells CASSFVETGGSGAFF. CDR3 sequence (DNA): TGTGCCAGCAGCTTTGTTGAGACAGGGGGCTCGGGAGCTTTCTTT.

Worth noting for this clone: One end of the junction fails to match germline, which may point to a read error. This CDR3 is CASSSDRGSGYPF. CDR3 nucleotides: TGTGCCAGCAGCTCCGACAGGGGAAGTGGCTACCCCTTC. The genes are TRBV5-6 and TRBJ1-2; 8 bases match TRBD1. The CDR3 has 13 amino acids. Germline assignment: CDR1 SGHDT and CDR2 YYEEEE.

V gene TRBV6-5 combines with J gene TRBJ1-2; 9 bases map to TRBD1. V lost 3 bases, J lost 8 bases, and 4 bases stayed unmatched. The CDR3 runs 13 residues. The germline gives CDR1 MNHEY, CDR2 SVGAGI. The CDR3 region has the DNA TGTGCCAGCAGTTATGGGACAGGGATCGGCTACACCTTC. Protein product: CASSYGTGIGYTF.

The chain's CDR3 is CASRIPGQGSEQYF. In DNA, the CDR3 is TGTGCCAGCAGGATTCCGGGACAGGGGAGCGAGCAGTACTTC. The chain carries TRBV6-1 and TRBJ2-7, with 10 bases identical to TRBD1. The V segment lost 6 bases and the J segment 6 bases; nucleotides outside the gene matches: 8. CDR3 length: 14 residues. Germline loops: CDR1 MNHNS, CDR2 SASEGT.

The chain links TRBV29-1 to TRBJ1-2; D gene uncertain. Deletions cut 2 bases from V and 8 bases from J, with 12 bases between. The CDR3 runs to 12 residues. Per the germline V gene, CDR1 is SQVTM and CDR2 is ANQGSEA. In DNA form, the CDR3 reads TGCAGCGTTGAATTCCCAAATCGGGGCTACACCTTC. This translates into CSVEFPNRGYTF.

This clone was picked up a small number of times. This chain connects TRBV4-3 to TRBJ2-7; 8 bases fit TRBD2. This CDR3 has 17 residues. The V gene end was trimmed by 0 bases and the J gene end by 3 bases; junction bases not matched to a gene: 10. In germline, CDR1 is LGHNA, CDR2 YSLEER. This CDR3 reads CASSQEGRLAGIYEQYF. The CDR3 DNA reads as TGCGCCAGCAGCCAAGAAGGTCGGCTAGCGGGTATCTACGAGCAGTACTTC.

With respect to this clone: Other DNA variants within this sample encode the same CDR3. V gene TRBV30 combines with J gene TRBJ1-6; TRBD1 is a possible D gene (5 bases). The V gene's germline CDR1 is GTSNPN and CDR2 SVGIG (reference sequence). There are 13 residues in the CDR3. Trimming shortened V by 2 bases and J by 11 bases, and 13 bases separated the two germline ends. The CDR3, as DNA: TGTGCCTGGAGTACGCAGGGATATACACCCCTCCACTTT. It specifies CAWSTQGYTPLHF.

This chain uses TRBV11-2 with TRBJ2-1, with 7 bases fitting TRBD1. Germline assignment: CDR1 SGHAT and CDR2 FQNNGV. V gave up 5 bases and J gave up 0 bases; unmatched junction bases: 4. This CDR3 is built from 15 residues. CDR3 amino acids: CASSPDRSSYNEQFF. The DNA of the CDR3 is TGTGCCAGCAGCCCGGACAGGAGCTCCTACAATGAGCAGTTCTTC.

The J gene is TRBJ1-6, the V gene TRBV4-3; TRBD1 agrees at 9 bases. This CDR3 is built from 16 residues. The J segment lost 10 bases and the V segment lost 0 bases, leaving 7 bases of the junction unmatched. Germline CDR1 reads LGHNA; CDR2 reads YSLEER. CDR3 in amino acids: CASSQDGTGTASPLHF. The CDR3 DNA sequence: TGCGCCAGCAGCCAAGATGGGACAGGGACGGCATCACCCCTCCACTTT.

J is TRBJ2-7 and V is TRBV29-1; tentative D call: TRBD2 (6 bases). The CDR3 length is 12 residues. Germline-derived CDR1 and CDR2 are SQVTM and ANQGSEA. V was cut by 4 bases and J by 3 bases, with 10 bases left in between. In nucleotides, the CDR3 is TGCAGCGTTGTGGGACTGGACTACGAGCAGTACTTC. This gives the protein CSVVGLDYEQYF.

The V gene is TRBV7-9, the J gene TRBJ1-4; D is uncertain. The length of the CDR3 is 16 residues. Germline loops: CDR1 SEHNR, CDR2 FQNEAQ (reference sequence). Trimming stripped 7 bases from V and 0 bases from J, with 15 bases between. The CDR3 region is CASTPVGGSTNEKLFF. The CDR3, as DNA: TGTGCCAGCACCCCCGTGGGAGGGTCAACTAATGAAAAACTGTTTTTT.

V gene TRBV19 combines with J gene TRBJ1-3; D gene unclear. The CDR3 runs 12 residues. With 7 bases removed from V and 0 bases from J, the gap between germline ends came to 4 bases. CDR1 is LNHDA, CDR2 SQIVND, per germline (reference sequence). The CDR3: CASTSSGNTIYF. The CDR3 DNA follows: TGTGCCAGTACTAGCTCTGGAAACACCATATATTTT.

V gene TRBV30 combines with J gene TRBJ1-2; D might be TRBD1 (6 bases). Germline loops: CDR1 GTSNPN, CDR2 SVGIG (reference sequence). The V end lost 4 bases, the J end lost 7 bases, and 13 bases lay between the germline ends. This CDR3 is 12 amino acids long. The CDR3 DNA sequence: TGTGCCTGGACTCCTGGGACATTTGGCTACACCTTC. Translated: CAWTPGTFGYTF.